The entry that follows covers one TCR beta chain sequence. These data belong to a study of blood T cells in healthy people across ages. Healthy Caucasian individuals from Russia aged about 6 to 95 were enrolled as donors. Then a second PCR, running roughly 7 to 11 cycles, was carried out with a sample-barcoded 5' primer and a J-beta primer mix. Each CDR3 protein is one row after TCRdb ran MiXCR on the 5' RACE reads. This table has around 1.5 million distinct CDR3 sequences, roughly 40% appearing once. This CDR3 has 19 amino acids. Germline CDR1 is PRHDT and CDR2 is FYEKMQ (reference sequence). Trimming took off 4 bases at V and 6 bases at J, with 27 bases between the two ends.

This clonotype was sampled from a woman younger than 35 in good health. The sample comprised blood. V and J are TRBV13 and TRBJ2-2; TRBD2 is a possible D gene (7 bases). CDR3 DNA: TGTGCCAGCAGCTCCTACCTAGGCGGACTAGGGGGGGACGCCGGGGAGCTGTTTTTT. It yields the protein CASSSYLGGLGGDAGELFF.